The source of this TCR beta chain is a study of T cells of healthy individuals. V gave up 7 bases and J gave up 8 bases, with 11 bases separating them. Germline CDR1 is LGHDT and CDR2 is YNNKEL (reference sequence). This CDR3 contains 12 residues. This clonotype was detected ten times or more. TCRdb reprocessed the 5' RACE reads via MiXCR and lists one record per CDR3 protein. The table lists 85,000 to 100,000 distinct CDR3 sequences, roughly 18% of them singletons. The rearrangement joins TRBV3-1 to TRBJ1-4; TRBD1 might be the D (6 bases). The source of this sequence is a human donor in good health. CDR3 region: CASTNREEKLFF. Written as DNA, the CDR3 is TGTGCCAGCACCAACAGGGAAGAAAAACTGTTTTTT.